This T cell receptor (beta chain) is drawn from a study of cytomegalovirus exposure and HLA in healthy donors. Broader study findings: Rarity held for most TCR sequences, but there were some public TCRs that occurred in many donors. Among immune exposure information, only CMV serostatus was available. Cytomegalovirus association was listed for under 200 TCR beta chains.

Regarding this clone: Its target is not known.

Germline assignment: CDR1 SGHNT and CDR2 YYREEE (reference sequence). V was shortened by 9 bases and J by 1 base, with 16 bases between the two germline ends. This CDR3 is 14 amino acids long. The PCR ran on 60 Vbeta and 13 Jbeta primers. Profiled with immunoSEQ multiplex PCR; TCRdb holds only in-frame clones, not every one. The sample includes about 130,000 clones, roughly 82% of them seen just once. The chain uses TRBV5-4 and TRBJ2-5, with D maybe TRBD1 (8 bases). Sequencing was performed on PBMCs. The TCR originated in a man aged 50-60 years in good health and CMV-seronegative. The CDR3 nucleotides read TGTGCCATAGGACAGGGAGGGGGCCAAGAGACCCAGTACTTC. It translates to CAIGQGGGQETQYF.